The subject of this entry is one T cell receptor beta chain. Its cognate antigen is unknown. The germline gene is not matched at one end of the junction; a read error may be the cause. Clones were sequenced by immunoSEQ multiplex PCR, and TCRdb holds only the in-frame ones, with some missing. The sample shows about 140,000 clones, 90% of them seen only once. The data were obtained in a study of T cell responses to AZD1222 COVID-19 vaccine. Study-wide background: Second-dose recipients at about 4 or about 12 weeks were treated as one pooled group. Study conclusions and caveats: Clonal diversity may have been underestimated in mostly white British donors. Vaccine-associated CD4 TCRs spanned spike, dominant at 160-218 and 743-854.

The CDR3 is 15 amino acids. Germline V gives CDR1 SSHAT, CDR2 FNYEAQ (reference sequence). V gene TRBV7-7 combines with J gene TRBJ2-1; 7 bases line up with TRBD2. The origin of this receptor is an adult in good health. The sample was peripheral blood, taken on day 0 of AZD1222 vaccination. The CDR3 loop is CASSAHRAGNNEQFF. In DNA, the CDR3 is TGTGCTAGCAGCGCACATCGAGCGGGGAACAATGAGCAGTTCTTC.